This TCR beta chain was found in a study of Ad26.COV2.S vaccination and SARS-CoV-2 variants. Generated by immunoSEQ multiplex PCR, the TCRdb table keeps only in-frame clones and is missing some. Among about 680,000 clones, around 90% were seen once, and the ten largest hold roughly 1.5%. Described treatment: about 20 received Ad26.COV2.S at low or high dose, single or two shots; roughly five received placebo; per-sample allocation not given. After the first vaccine or placebo injection, samples were drawn on day 63. The V end lost 2 bases, the J end lost 0 bases, and 15 bases lay between the germline ends. Germline V CDR1 and CDR2: SEHNR, FQNEAQ (reference sequence). This CDR3 is 17 amino acids long.

The TCR sequence derives from a person between 18 and 60 years old who received the Ad26.COV2.S COVID-19 vaccine or a placebo. The chain couples TRBV7-9 to TRBJ2-3; TRBD1 is a possible D gene (5 bases). The sequencing used peripheral blood, collected in a trial of Ad26.COV2.S vaccine versus placebo. The CDR3 DNA reads as TGTGCCAGCAGCTTAACCTGGGGCCTAGATAGCACAGATACGCAGTATTTT. Protein sequence: CASSLTWGLDSTDTQYF.